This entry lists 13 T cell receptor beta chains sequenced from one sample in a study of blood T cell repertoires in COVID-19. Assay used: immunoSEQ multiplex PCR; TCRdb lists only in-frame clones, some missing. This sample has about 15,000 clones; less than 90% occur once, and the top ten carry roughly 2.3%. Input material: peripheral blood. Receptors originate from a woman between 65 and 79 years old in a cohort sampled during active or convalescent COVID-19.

CDR3 sequence: CASSPWLIGMNTEAFF. DNA for the CDR3: TGTGCCAGCTCACCATGGTTAATCGGGATGAACACTGAAGCTTTCTTT. The chain uses TRBV18 and TRBJ1-1, with D uncertain. Germline-derived CDR1 and CDR2 are KGHSH and LQKENI. The ends were cut back, 2 bases at V and 0 bases at J, with 13 bases in the middle. CDR3 length equals 16 residues.

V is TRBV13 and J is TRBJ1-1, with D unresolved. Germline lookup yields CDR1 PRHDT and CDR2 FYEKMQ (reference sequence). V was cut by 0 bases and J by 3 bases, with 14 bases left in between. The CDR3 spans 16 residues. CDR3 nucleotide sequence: TGTGCCAGCAGCTTAGGGCGCCACAGAGTCTACACTGAAGCTTTCTTT. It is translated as CASSLGRHRVYTEAFF.

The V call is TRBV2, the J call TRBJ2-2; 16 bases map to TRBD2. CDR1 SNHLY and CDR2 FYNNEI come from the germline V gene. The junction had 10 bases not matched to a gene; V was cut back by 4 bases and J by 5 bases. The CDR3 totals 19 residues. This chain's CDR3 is CASSGILGTSGGETGELFF. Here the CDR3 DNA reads TGTGCCAGCAGTGGAATCCTAGGGACTAGCGGGGGGGAAACCGGGGAGCTGTTTTTT.

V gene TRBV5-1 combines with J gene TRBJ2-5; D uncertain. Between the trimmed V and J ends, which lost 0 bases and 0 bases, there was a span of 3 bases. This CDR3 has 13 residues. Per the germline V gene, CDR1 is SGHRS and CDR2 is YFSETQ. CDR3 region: CASSLADQETQYF. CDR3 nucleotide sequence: TGCGCCAGCAGCTTGGCAGACCAAGAGACCCAGTACTTC. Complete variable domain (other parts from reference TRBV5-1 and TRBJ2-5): KAGVTQTPRYLIKTRGQQVTLSCSPISGHRSVSWYQQTPGQGLQFLFEYFSETQRNKGNFPGRFSGRQFSNSRSEMNVSTLELGDSALYLCASSLADQETQYFGPGTRLLVL.

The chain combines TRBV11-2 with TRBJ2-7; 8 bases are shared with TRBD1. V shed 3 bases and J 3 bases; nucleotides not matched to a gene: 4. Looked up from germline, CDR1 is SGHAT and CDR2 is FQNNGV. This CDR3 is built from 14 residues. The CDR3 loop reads CASSLRQGFYEQYF. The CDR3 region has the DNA TGTGCCAGCAGCTTGCGACAGGGGTTCTACGAGCAGTACTTC. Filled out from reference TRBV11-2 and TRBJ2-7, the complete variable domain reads EAGVAQSPRYKIIEKRQSVAFWCNPISGHATLYWYQQILGQGPKLLIQFQNNGVVDDSQLPKDRFSAERLKGVDSTLKIQPAKLEDSAVYLCASSLRQGFYEQYFGPGTRLTVT.

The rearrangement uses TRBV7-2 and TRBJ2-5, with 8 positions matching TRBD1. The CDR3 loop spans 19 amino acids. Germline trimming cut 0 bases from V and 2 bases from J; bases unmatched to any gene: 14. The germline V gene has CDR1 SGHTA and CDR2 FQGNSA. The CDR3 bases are TGTGCCAGCAGCTTAGCCGGGGACAGGCGATCCCGGGGGCAAGAGACCCAGTACTTC. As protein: CASSLAGDRRSRGQETQYF.

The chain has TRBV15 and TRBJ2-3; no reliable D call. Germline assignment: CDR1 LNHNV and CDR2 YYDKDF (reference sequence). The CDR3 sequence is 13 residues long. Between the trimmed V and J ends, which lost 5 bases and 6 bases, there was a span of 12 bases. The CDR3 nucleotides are TGTGCCACCAGCCCTACAGTCGCCGATACGCAGTATTTT. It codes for CATSPTVADTQYF.

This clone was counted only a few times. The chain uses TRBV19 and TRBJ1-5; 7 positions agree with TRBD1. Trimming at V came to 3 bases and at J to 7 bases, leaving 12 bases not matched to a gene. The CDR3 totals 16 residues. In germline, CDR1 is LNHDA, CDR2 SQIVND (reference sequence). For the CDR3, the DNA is TGTGCCAGTAGTATCGAGACAGGGAAAGGTTGGCAGCCCCAGCATTTT. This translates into CASSIETGKGWQPQHF. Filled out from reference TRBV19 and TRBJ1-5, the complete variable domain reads DGGITQSPKYLFRKEGQNVTLSCEQNLNHDAMYWYRQDPGQGLRLIYYSQIVNDFQKGDIAEGYSVSREKKESFPLTVTSAQKNPTAFYLCASSIETGKGWQPQHFGDGTRLSIL.

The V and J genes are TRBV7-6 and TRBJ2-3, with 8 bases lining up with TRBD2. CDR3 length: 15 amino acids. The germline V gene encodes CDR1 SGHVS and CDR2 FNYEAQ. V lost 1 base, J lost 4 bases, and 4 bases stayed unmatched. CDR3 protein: CASSLDGGAADTQYF. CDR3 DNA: TGTGCCAGCAGCTTAGACGGGGGGGCCGCAGATACGCAGTATTTT.

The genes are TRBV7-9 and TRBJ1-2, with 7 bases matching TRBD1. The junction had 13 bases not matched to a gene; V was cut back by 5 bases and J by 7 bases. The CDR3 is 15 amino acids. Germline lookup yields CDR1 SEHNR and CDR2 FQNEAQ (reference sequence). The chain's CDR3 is CASSPRGGGGGGYTF. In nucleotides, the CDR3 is TGTGCCAGCAGCCCAAGAGGAGGGGGCGGCGGTGGCTACACCTTC.

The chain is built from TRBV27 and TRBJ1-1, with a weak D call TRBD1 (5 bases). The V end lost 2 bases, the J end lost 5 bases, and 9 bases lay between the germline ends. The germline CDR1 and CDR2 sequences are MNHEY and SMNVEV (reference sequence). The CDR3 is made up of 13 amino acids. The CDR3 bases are TGTGCCAGCAGTTTACAGGGTTGGACTGAAGCTTTCTTT. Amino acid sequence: CASSLQGWTEAFF.

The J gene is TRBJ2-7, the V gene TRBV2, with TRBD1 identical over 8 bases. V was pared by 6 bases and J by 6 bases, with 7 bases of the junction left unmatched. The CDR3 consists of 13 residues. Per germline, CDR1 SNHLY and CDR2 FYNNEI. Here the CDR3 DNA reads TGTGCCAGCAGGAGGCAGGGGGCATCCGAGCAGTACTTC. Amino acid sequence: CASRRQGASEQYF.

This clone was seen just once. The CDR3 is CASSTLGGGDTQYF. CDR3 DNA: TGTGCCAGCAGCACCTTAGGTGGGGGGGATACGCAGTATTTT. This chain joins TRBV7-9 and TRBJ2-3; D possibly corresponds to TRBD2 (6 bases). The CDR3 spans 14 residues. With 5 bases removed from V and 6 bases from J, the gap between germline ends came to 15 bases. Germline V gene lookup returns CDR1 SEHNR and CDR2 FQNEAQ (reference sequence). Complete variable domain (other parts from reference TRBV7-9 and TRBJ2-3): DTGVSQNPRHKITKRGQNVTFRCDPISEHNRLYWYRQTLGQGPEFLTYFQNEAQLEKSRLLSDRFSAERPKGSFSTLEIQRTEQGDSAMYLCASSTLGGGDTQYFGPGTRLTVL.